This T cell receptor beta chain was captured in a study of blood T cells in healthy people across ages. V gave up 0 bases and J gave up 2 bases, with 10 bases separating them. This CDR3 comprises 15 residues. Germline CDR1 reads SGDLS; CDR2 reads YYNGEE. Through a sample-barcoded 5' primer and a J-beta primer mix, a second PCR was run for roughly 6 to 12 cycles. TCRdb used MiXCR to reprocess the 5' RACE reads, holding one entry per CDR3 protein. Of 600,000 to 900,000 distinct CDR3 sequences detected, approximately 24% appear once; the ten largest clones hold 3%. These data also formed part of another study, on T cells of mothers and their children.

The specimen sequenced was blood. The genes are TRBV9 and TRBJ2-3; D gene ambiguous. This sequence was found in a boy aged 5-17 years in good health. The CDR3 sequence: CASSVVGPPTDTQYF. The DNA of the CDR3 is TGTGCCAGCAGCGTAGTTGGACCTCCCACAGATACGCAGTATTTT.